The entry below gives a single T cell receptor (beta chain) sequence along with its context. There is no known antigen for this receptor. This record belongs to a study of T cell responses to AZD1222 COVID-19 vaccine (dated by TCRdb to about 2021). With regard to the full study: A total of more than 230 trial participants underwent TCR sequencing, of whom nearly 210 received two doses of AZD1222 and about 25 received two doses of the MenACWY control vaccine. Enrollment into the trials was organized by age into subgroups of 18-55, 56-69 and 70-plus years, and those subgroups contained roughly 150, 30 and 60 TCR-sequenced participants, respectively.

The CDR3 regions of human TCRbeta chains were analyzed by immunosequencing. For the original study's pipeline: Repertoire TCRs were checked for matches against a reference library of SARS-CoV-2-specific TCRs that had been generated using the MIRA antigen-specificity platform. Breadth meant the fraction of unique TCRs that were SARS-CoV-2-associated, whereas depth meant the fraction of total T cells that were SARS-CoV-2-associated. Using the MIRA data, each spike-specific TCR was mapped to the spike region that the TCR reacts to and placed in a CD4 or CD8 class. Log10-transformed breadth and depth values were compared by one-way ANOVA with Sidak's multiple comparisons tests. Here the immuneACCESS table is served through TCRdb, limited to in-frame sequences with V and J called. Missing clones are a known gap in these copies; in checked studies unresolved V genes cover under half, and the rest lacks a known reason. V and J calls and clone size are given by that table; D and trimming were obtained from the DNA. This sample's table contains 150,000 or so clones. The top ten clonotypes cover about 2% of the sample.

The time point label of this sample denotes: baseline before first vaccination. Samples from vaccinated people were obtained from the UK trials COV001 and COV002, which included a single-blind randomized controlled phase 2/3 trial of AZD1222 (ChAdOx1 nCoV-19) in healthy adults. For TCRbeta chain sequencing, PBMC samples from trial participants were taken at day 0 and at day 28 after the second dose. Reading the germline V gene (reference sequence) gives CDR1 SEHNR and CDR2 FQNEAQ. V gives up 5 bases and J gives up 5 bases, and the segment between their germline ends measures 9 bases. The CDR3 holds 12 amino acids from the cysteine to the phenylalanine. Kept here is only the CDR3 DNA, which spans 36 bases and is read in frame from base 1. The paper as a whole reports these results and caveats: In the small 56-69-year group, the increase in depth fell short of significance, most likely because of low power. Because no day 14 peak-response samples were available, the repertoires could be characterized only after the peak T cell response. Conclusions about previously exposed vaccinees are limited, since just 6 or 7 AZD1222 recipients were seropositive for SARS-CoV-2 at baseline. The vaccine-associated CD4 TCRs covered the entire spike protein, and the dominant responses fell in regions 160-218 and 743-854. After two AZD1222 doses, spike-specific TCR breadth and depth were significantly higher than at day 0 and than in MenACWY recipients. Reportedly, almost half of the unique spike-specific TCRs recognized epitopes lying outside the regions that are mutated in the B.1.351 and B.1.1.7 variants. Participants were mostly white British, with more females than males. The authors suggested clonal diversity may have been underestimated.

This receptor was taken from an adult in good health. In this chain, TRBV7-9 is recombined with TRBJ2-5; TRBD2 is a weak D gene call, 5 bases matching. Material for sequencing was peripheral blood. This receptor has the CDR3 CASSGSGETQYF. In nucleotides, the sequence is TGTGCCAGCAGCGGGTCGGGGGAGACCCAGTACTTC.